This TCR beta chain appears in the sequencing data of a study of control samples from healthy donors and cancer patients. TCRdb keeps only in-frame clones here, not all; method: immunoSEQ multiplex PCR. The table records over 150,000 clones, 90% of them present only once. This TCR derives from a woman aged 50 to 65 in good health. Sample: blood.

CDR3 nucleotides: TGTGCCAGCAGCTTAGCACAGGGGAGGGAGGGCTACACCTTC. Protein sequence: CASSLAQGREGYTF. The chain links TRBV7-2 to TRBJ1-2; TRBD1 agrees at 7 bases. The V gene end was trimmed by 0 bases and the J gene end by 8 bases; junction bases not matched to a gene: 6. The CDR3 consists of 14 residues. Germline CDR1 is SGHTA and CDR2 is FQGNSA.